Listed below are T cell receptor beta chains from one sample, sequenced in a study of cytomegalovirus exposure and HLA in healthy donors. Sequenced by immunoSEQ multiplex PCR; TCRdb stores in-frame clones only, minus some. Among more than 80,000 clones, more than 70% were seen once, and the ten largest hold more than 3.5%. The sequenced sample consisted of PBMCs. The receptor set was obtained from a man between 60 and 75 years old in good health and CMV-seronegative. The CDR3 runs from the conserved cysteine through the conserved F or W. Each record gives: CDR3 length, J gene, clone size, V gene, D gene, CDR3 protein, CDR3 DNA. The D gene is left open where the match is weak. Some rows have no size entry. The others give once, few or many, or a class for an expanded clone.

cdr3_length: 14; j_call: TRBJ1-1; clone_size: -; v_call: TRBV18; d_call: -; cdr3_aa: CASSPQREGTEAFF; cdr3_nt: TGTGCCAGCTCACCACAGAGGGAGGGGACTGAAGCTTTCTTT
cdr3_length: 16; j_call: TRBJ2-7; clone_size: -; v_call: TRBV7-9; d_call: TRBD2; cdr3_aa: CSSSRRGGSGSGSQYF; cdr3_nt: TGTTCCAGCAGCCGCCGGGGAGGGAGCGGGTCGGGTTCCCAGTACTTC
cdr3_length: 15; j_call: TRBJ2-7; clone_size: -; v_call: TRBV5-4; d_call: TRBD2; cdr3_aa: CASSQGTSGAYEQYF; cdr3_nt: TGTGCCAGCAGCCAAGGGACTAGCGGGGCCTACGAGCAGTACTTC
cdr3_length: 17; j_call: TRBJ2-1; clone_size: -; v_call: TRBV11-3; d_call: -; cdr3_aa: CASSLDGGGGAYNEQFF; cdr3_nt: TGTGCCAGCAGCTTAGATGGGGGGGGCGGGGCCTACAATGAGCAGTTCTTC
cdr3_length: 18; j_call: TRBJ1-5; clone_size: -; v_call: TRBV27; d_call: TRBD1; cdr3_aa: CASSLSSGTGGFSQPQHF; cdr3_nt: TGTGCCAGCAGTTTATCCTCAGGGACAGGGGGCTTTAGTCAGCCCCAGCATTTT
cdr3_length: 12; j_call: TRBJ1-2; clone_size: -; v_call: TRBV6-1; d_call: -; cdr3_aa: CASSPPGAGYTF; cdr3_nt: TGTGCCAGCAGCCCCCCTGGGGCCGGCTACACCTTC
cdr3_length: 15; j_call: TRBJ2-2; clone_size: -; v_call: TRBV5-1; d_call: TRBD1; cdr3_aa: CASSSGQGRTGELFF; cdr3_nt: TGCGCCAGCAGCTCGGGACAGGGACGCACCGGGGAGCTGTTTTTT
cdr3_length: 15; j_call: TRBJ1-2; clone_size: -; v_call: TRBV12-5; d_call: -; cdr3_aa: CASGGAGGAVYGYTF; cdr3_nt: TGTGCTAGTGGCGGGGCGGGAGGGGCGGTCTATGGCTACACCTTC
cdr3_length: 15; j_call: TRBJ1-2; clone_size: -; v_call: TRBV15; d_call: TRBD1; cdr3_aa: CATSPGTGGVYGYTF; cdr3_nt: TGTGCCACCTCGCCGGGGACAGGGGGCGTCTATGGCTACACCTTC
cdr3_length: 17; j_call: TRBJ2-5; clone_size: once; v_call: TRBV7-3; d_call: TRBD2; cdr3_aa: CASSLGLAGASQETQYF; cdr3_nt: TGTGCCAGCAGCCTCGGACTAGCGGGGGCCTCCCAAGAGACCCAGTACTTC
cdr3_length: 15; j_call: TRBJ2-7; clone_size: -; v_call: TRBV5-1; d_call: TRBD2; cdr3_aa: CASSWTSGGSYEQYF; cdr3_nt: TGCGCCAGCAGCTGGACTAGCGGGGGTTCCTACGAGCAGTACTTC
cdr3_length: 15; j_call: TRBJ2-1; clone_size: -; v_call: TRBV7-2; d_call: TRBD1; cdr3_aa: CASSLGQGAGKEQFF; cdr3_nt: TGTGCCAGCAGCTTGGGACAGGGGGCTGGCAAGGAGCAGTTCTTC
cdr3_length: 16; j_call: TRBJ2-5; clone_size: -; v_call: TRBV19; d_call: TRBD2; cdr3_aa: CASSRTSGGGQETQYF; cdr3_nt: TGTGCCAGTAGTAGGACTAGCGGGGGCGGCCAAGAGACCCAGTACTTC
cdr3_length: 13; j_call: TRBJ2-3; clone_size: -; v_call: TRBV6-5; d_call: TRBD2; cdr3_aa: CASSGERGDTQYF; cdr3_nt: TGTGCCAGCAGTGGGGAGCGGGGAGATACGCAGTATTTT
cdr3_length: 13; j_call: TRBJ1-4; clone_size: few; v_call: TRBV4-1; d_call: -; cdr3_aa: CASSQVVSEKLFF; cdr3_nt: TGCGCCAGCAGCCAGGTGGTGAGTGAAAAACTGTTTTTT
cdr3_length: 14; j_call: TRBJ2-7; clone_size: -; v_call: TRBV5-5; d_call: TRBD1; cdr3_aa: CASSPGQGSYEQYF; cdr3_nt: TGTGCCAGCAGCCCGGGACAGGGGTCCTACGAGCAGTACTTC
cdr3_length: 15; j_call: TRBJ2-2; clone_size: -; v_call: TRBV19; d_call: TRBD1; cdr3_aa: CASRPGTANTGELFF; cdr3_nt: TGTGCCAGTAGACCGGGGACAGCGAACACCGGGGAGCTGTTTTTT
cdr3_length: 15; j_call: TRBJ2-7; clone_size: -; v_call: TRBV5-1; d_call: TRBD1; cdr3_aa: CASSLAGQGPLEQYF; cdr3_nt: TGCGCCAGCAGCTTGGCGGGACAGGGACCACTCGAGCAGTACTTC
cdr3_length: 11; j_call: TRBJ2-7; clone_size: -; v_call: TRBV10-3; d_call: TRBD1; cdr3_aa: CAIGDSSEQYF; cdr3_nt: TGTGCCATCGGGGACAGCAGCGAGCAGTACTTC
cdr3_length: 14; j_call: TRBJ1-2; clone_size: -; v_call: TRBV6-1; d_call: -; cdr3_aa: CASIDGRYGFGYTF; cdr3_nt: TGTGCCAGCATCGATGGGCGCTATGGTTTCGGCTACACCTTC
cdr3_length: 13; j_call: TRBJ2-1; clone_size: -; v_call: TRBV12-5; d_call: -; cdr3_aa: CASSGGSYNEQFF; cdr3_nt: TGTGCTTCCTCCGGGGGTAGCTACAATGAGCAGTTCTTC
cdr3_length: 17; j_call: TRBJ1-6; clone_size: once; v_call: TRBV30; d_call: -; cdr3_aa: CAWSARAWSSYNSPLHF; cdr3_nt: TGTGCCTGGAGCGCCAGGGCCTGGAGCTCCTATAATTCACCCCTCCACTTT
cdr3_length: 14; j_call: TRBJ2-7; clone_size: -; v_call: TRBV6-5; d_call: TRBD2; cdr3_aa: CASSYSRGGDEQYF; cdr3_nt: TGTGCCAGCAGTTACTCGCGGGGGGGCGACGAGCAGTACTTC
cdr3_length: 13; j_call: TRBJ1-6; clone_size: -; v_call: TRBV30; d_call: TRBD1; cdr3_aa: CAWRAGQAFPLHF; cdr3_nt: TGTGCCTGGAGAGCCGGACAGGCCTTTCCCCTCCACTTT
cdr3_length: 15; j_call: TRBJ1-4; clone_size: -; v_call: TRBV27; d_call: -; cdr3_aa: CASGGTYGFNEKLFF; cdr3_nt: TGTGCCAGCGGGGGGACCTACGGGTTTAATGAAAAACTGTTTTTT
cdr3_length: 15; j_call: TRBJ2-3; clone_size: -; v_call: TRBV19; d_call: -; cdr3_aa: CASSITPGLTDTQYF; cdr3_nt: TGTGCCAGTAGTATCACCCCGGGACTGACAGATACGCAGTATTTT
cdr3_length: 14; j_call: TRBJ1-2; clone_size: -; v_call: TRBV30; d_call: -; cdr3_aa: CAWSVTGKDYGYTF; cdr3_nt: TGTGCCTGGAGTGTAACAGGGAAGGACTATGGCTACACCTTC
cdr3_length: 15; j_call: TRBJ2-4; clone_size: -; v_call: TRBV2; d_call: -; cdr3_aa: CASKDSRLAKNIQYF; cdr3_nt: TGTGCCAGCAAAGACAGTCGTCTAGCCAAAAACATTCAGTACTTC
cdr3_length: 14; j_call: TRBJ2-7; clone_size: -; v_call: TRBV5-1; d_call: TRBD1; cdr3_aa: CATNPGQGGYEQYF; cdr3_nt: TGCGCCACCAACCCGGGACAGGGGGGCTACGAGCAGTACTTC
cdr3_length: 16; j_call: TRBJ2-3; clone_size: -; v_call: TRBV11-3; d_call: TRBD2; cdr3_aa: CASSPGLAGDTDTQYF; cdr3_nt: TGTGCCAGCAGCCCGGGACTAGCGGGGGATACAGATACGCAGTATTTT
cdr3_length: 14; j_call: TRBJ1-1; clone_size: -; v_call: TRBV2; d_call: -; cdr3_aa: CASSAQYLNTEAFF; cdr3_nt: TGTGCCAGCAGTGCCCAGTATTTGAACACTGAAGCTTTCTTT
cdr3_length: 16; j_call: TRBJ2-7; clone_size: -; v_call: TRBV11-2; d_call: -; cdr3_aa: CASSLDPDSRSYEQYF; cdr3_nt: TGTGCCAGCAGCTTAGACCCGGACAGTAGATCCTACGAGCAGTACTTC
cdr3_length: 16; j_call: TRBJ1-4; clone_size: -; v_call: TRBV7-8; d_call: -; cdr3_aa: CASSLAAGVSNEKLFF; cdr3_nt: TGTGCCAGCAGCTTAGCTGCGGGGGTATCTAATGAAAAACTGTTTTTT
cdr3_length: 17; j_call: TRBJ2-5; clone_size: -; v_call: TRBV18; d_call: TRBD2; cdr3_aa: CASSPLRLAGSGETQYF; cdr3_nt: TGTGCCAGCTCACCCCTGCGGCTAGCGGGGTCTGGGGAGACCCAGTACTTC
cdr3_length: 16; j_call: TRBJ2-7; clone_size: once; v_call: TRBV7-8; d_call: TRBD2; cdr3_aa: CASSLALAGGLYEQYF; cdr3_nt: TGTGCCAGCAGCTTAGCCCTAGCGGGGGGCCTCTACGAGCAGTACTTC
cdr3_length: 12; j_call: TRBJ2-7; clone_size: few; v_call: TRBV30; d_call: -; cdr3_aa: CAWTRSGYEQYF; cdr3_nt: TGTGCCTGGACCCGGTCAGGGTACGAGCAGTACTTC
cdr3_length: 14; j_call: TRBJ2-5; clone_size: -; v_call: TRBV9; d_call: TRBD2; cdr3_aa: CASSEGLARETQYF; cdr3_nt: TGTGCCAGCAGCGAGGGACTAGCGCGAGAGACCCAGTACTTC
cdr3_length: 14; j_call: TRBJ2-7; clone_size: -; v_call: TRBV2; d_call: -; cdr3_aa: CASSEGRGLYEQYF; cdr3_nt: TGTGCCAGCAGTGAAGGGCGGGGCCTCTACGAGCAGTACTTC